This note documents a single TCR beta chain sequence. The antigen is unknown. Per the germline V gene, CDR1 is KGHSH and CDR2 is LQKENI. Trimming removed 2 bases at V and 8 bases at J, with 12 bases between. The CDR3 totals 13 residues. These data belong to a study of OX40 agonist ivuxolimab in advanced cancers. Study results and caveats: There was clonal expansion of CD4+ and CD8+ blood T cells by week 6 at 0.1 to 3.0 mg/kg.

The method was immunoSEQ multiplex PCR; TCRdb's version includes in-frame clones alone and lacks a portion of them. Among tens of thousands of clones, approximately 90% were seen once, and the ten largest hold 1.4%. This clonotype was obtained from an adult with an advanced solid tumor such as melanoma, head and neck, liver or kidney cancer. The source was CD4+ or CD8+ T cells sorted from blood, collected in a trial of the OX40 agonist ivuxolimab. The J gene is TRBJ1-1, the V gene TRBV18, with no clear D. Here the CDR3 reads CASSPGIGNEAFF. The CDR3 DNA is TGTGCCAGCTCACCAGGGATAGGCAACGAAGCTTTCTTT.